What follows are 28 T cell receptor beta chains derived from one specimen sequenced in a study of blood T cell repertoires in COVID-19. Clones were sequenced by immunoSEQ multiplex PCR, and TCRdb holds only the in-frame ones, with some missing. The table includes about 56,000 clones, nearly 90% detected once. Specimen: peripheral blood. The receptors stem from a woman aged 55-69 years with COVID-19, enrolled during active disease.

The genes are TRBV5-8 and TRBJ2-1; 12 bases fit TRBD2. J gave up 5 bases and V 1 base, and 4 bases lay outside the gene matches. The CDR3 totals 16 residues. Germline V lookup: CDR1 SGHTS, CDR2 YDEGEE. The CDR3 DNA is TGTGCCAGCAGCTTGTATAGGACTAGCGGGAACAATGAGCAGTTCTTC. Translation: CASSLYRTSGNNEQFF.

This chain connects TRBV12-3 or TRBV12-4 to TRBJ2-5; TRBD2 aligns across 7 bases. CDR3 length: 13 amino acids. J was trimmed by 5 bases and V by 3 bases; bases with no gene match: 3. CDR3 amino acids: CASSLRRGETQYF. DNA for the CDR3: TGTGCCAGCAGTTTGAGGCGGGGGGAGACCCAGTACTTC.

In its sample, this clone was seen once. V is TRBV2 and J is TRBJ2-7, with D unclear. The CDR3 length is 14 residues. Trimming cost V 6 bases and J 0 bases, with 12 bases left between them. CDR1 is SNHLY and CDR2 is FYNNEI in the germline V gene. This CDR3 reads CASSADESSYEQYF. The CDR3 nucleotides are TGTGCCAGCAGCGCCGATGAGAGCTCCTACGAGCAGTACTTC. The full variable domain, in which reference TRBV2 and TRBJ2-7 provide the parts outside the CDR3, is EPEVTQTPSHQVTQMGQEVILRCVPISNHLYFYWYRQILGQKVEFLVSFYNNEISEKSEIFDDQFSVERPDGSNFTLKIRSTKLEDSAMYFCASSADESSYEQYFGPGTRLTVT.

This clone was counted once. The chain recombines TRBV6-2 or TRBV6-3 with TRBJ2-5; no definite D call. Trimming shortened V by 7 bases and J by 5 bases, and 14 bases separated the two germline ends. The CDR3 sequence is 13 residues long. CDR1 is MNHEY, CDR2 SVGEGT, per germline. The DNA for the CDR3 is TGTGCCAGCAACCCCAGCGACTGGGAGACCCAGTACTTC. Amino acid sequence: CASNPSDWETQYF.

In DNA, the CDR3 is TGTGCCAGCAGTCCCCAACGCCAGGGCTATGGCTACACCTTC. Amino acid sequence: CASSPQRQGYGYTF. The V gene is TRBV27, the J gene TRBJ1-2; D is possibly TRBD1 (5 bases). Germline-derived CDR1 and CDR2 are MNHEY and SMNVEV (reference sequence). V lost 5 bases, J lost 4 bases, and 14 bases lay in between. The CDR3 sequence is 14 residues long.

V gene TRBV15 combines with J gene TRBJ1-4; 10 bases agree with TRBD1. The CDR3 has 16 residues. Germline V CDR1 and CDR2: LNHNV, YYDKDF (reference sequence). V lost 1 base, J lost 8 bases, and 7 bases stayed unmatched. This chain's CDR3 is CATSRASTGGAEKLFF. CDR3 nucleotides: TGTGCCACCAGCAGAGCCTCGACAGGGGGCGCGGAAAAACTGTTTTTT.

The CDR3 nucleotides read TGTGCCAGCAGCCGACAGGGGAACTCCTACAATGAGCAGTTCTTC. Translating it yields CASSRQGNSYNEQFF. This chain connects TRBV7-9 to TRBJ2-1; 8 bases fit TRBD1. Germline V gene lookup returns CDR1 SEHNR and CDR2 FQNEAQ (reference sequence). The CDR3 is 15 amino acids. V gave up 5 bases and J gave up 0 bases; unmatched junction bases: 3.

The chain employs TRBV28 and TRBJ1-2; D ambiguous. The V end was cut by 7 bases, the J end by 5 bases, with 11 bases between. Looked up from germline, CDR1 is MDHEN and CDR2 is SYDVKM. This CDR3 comprises 12 residues. The CDR3 sequence is CASTLSGYGYTF. CDR3 coding DNA: TGTGCCAGCACCCTGAGCGGGTATGGCTACACCTTC.

The chain uses TRBV4-1 and TRBJ2-1, with D unclear. The CDR3 length is 14 residues. V dropped 2 bases and J dropped 8 bases, with 13 bases sitting between them. Germline assignment: CDR1 MGHRA and CDR2 YSYEKL. The DNA of the CDR3 is TGCGCCAGCAGCCAATCCCGTCTCCAGGATGAGCAGTTCTTC. Amino acid sequence: CASSQSRLQDEQFF.

V is TRBV12-3 or TRBV12-4 and J is TRBJ1-1; D is unclear. Trimming pared 6 bases from V and 3 bases from J, leaving 11 bases between. This CDR3 is 13 amino acids long. The CDR3 DNA is TGTGCCAGCAGCCGGGGTGGGGACACTGAAGCTTTCTTT. Amino acid sequence: CASSRGGDTEAFF.

The J gene is TRBJ2-1, the V gene TRBV11-3; 7 bases align to TRBD1. The germline CDR1 and CDR2 sequences are SGHNT and YENEEA. V was pared by 1 base and J by 4 bases, with 4 bases of the junction left unmatched. This CDR3 region has 15 residues. CDR3 in DNA: TGTGCCAGCAGCTTAGGAGGGGGCGTTTACAATGAGCAGTTCTTC. This translates into CASSLGGGVYNEQFF.

The rearrangement links TRBV7-2 to TRBJ1-6; D uncertain. Trimming removed 0 bases at V and 9 bases at J, with 12 bases between. This CDR3 has 15 amino acids. CDR1 and CDR2 from the germline V gene are SGHTA and FQGNSA. The CDR3 reads CASSLALWPSSPLHF. In nucleotides, the CDR3 is TGTGCCAGCAGCTTAGCCCTCTGGCCTAGTTCACCCCTCCACTTT.

The CDR3 here is CASSQGGSETQYF. The CDR3 bases are TGCGCCAGCAGCCAAGGAGGGTCGGAGACCCAGTACTTC. This rearrangement joins TRBV4-1 to TRBJ2-5; weak D call: TRBD2 (5 bases). This CDR3 contains 13 residues. Germline-derived CDR1 and CDR2 are MGHRA and YSYEKL. Trimming removed 1 base from V and 5 bases from J, with 8 bases in between.

J is TRBJ2-6 and V is TRBV7-2, with a possible D match to TRBD1 (5 bases). The CDR3 is made up of 15 amino acids. Germline assignment: CDR1 SGHTA and CDR2 FQGNSA. V was shortened by 6 bases and J by 4 bases, with 13 bases between the two germline ends. CDR3: CASRLQGLGANVLTF. The CDR3 DNA sequence: TGTGCCAGCAGGCTGCAGGGTCTGGGGGCCAACGTCCTGACTTTC. The entire variable domain, with the rest obtained from reference TRBV7-2 and TRBJ2-6, is as follows: GAGVSQSPSNKVTEKGKDVELRCDPISGHTALYWYRQSLGQGLEFLIYFQGNSAPDKSGLPSDRFSAERTGGSVSTLTIQRTQQEDSAVYLCASRLQGLGANVLTFGAGSRLTVL.

The V and J genes are TRBV3-1 (or the pseudogene TRBV3-2) and TRBJ2-3; 7 positions match TRBD2. The germline CDR1 and CDR2 sequences are LGHDT and YNNKEL (reference sequence). V was pared by 4 bases and J by 5 bases, with 12 bases of the junction left unmatched. The CDR3 contains 16 residues. The CDR3 here is CASSPGLPTLGDTQYF. The DNA of the CDR3 is TGTGCCAGCAGCCCGGGACTACCAACGTTAGGAGATACGCAGTATTTT.

The J gene is TRBJ2-7, the V gene TRBV11-3; D may be TRBD1 (6 bases). V lost 5 bases and J lost 3, with 11 bases in between. This CDR3 spans 13 amino acids. From germline, CDR1 is SGHNT and CDR2 YENEEA. CDR3 region: CASSVNRDYEQYF. CDR3 coding DNA: TGTGCCAGCAGCGTCAACAGGGACTACGAGCAGTACTTC.

The chain joins TRBV2 to TRBJ1-5; 11 bases are shared with TRBD1. Germline-derived CDR1 and CDR2 are SNHLY and FYNNEI. The CDR3 sequence is 15 residues long. Unmatched junction bases numbered 5, after V lost 9 bases and J lost 1 base. The CDR3 protein is CASKGQGVSNQPQHF. The CDR3 nucleotides read TGTGCCAGTAAGGGACAGGGGGTCAGCAATCAGCCCCAGCATTTT.

The chain employs TRBV14 and TRBJ1-2; TRBD1 aligns across 7 bases. Germline V lookup: CDR1 SGHDN, CDR2 FVKESK. The CDR3 loop spans 16 amino acids. V was pared by 2 bases and J by 4 bases, with 10 bases of the junction left unmatched. The chain's CDR3 is CASSQTRTGLPYGYTF. The CDR3 DNA is TGTGCCAGCAGCCAAACCAGGACAGGACTTCCCTATGGCTACACCTTC.

This chain uses TRBV10-3 with TRBJ2-1, with D possibly matching TRBD1 (7 bases). CDR3 length: 12 residues. Trimming left V 6 bases short and J 8 bases short, with 11 bases between. Germline assignment: CDR1 ENHRY and CDR2 SYGVKD. CDR3 nucleotide sequence: TGTGCCATCAGGACAGGGAGGTATGAGCAGTTCTTC. This gives the protein CAIRTGRYEQFF.

DNA of the CDR3: TGTGCCAGCAGTTTCGGCCAGGGCTACTCCTACGAGCAGTACTTC. It codes for CASSFGQGYSYEQYF. The V gene is TRBV28, the J gene TRBJ2-7, with D possibly TRBD1 on 5 matching bases. The V end was cut by 3 bases, the J end by 0 bases, with 12 bases between. CDR1 is MDHEN and CDR2 is SYDVKM in the germline V gene. The CDR3 runs to 15 residues.

The V gene is TRBV19, the J gene TRBJ1-5; 8 bases map to TRBD1. Trimming took 5 bases from V and 6 from J; bases not matched to a gene: 6. This CDR3 region has 14 residues. Germline V lookup: CDR1 LNHDA, CDR2 SQIVND (reference sequence). The CDR3 loop is CASSRTGRGQPQHF. The CDR3 DNA reads as TGTGCCAGTAGTCGGACAGGGAGAGGTCAGCCCCAGCATTTT.

The table lists this clone with a few counts. V is TRBV19 and J is TRBJ1-1; D remains ambiguous. This CDR3 has 15 amino acids. Germline assignment: CDR1 LNHDA and CDR2 SQIVND (reference sequence). The V end was cut by 1 base, the J end by 3 bases, with 12 bases between. CDR3 sequence: CASSIVPPEYTEAFF. CDR3 coding DNA: TGTGCCAGTAGTATAGTCCCCCCCGAGTACACTGAAGCTTTCTTT.

The gene calls are TRBV27 and TRBJ2-1, with TRBD2 matching 7 bases. Germline CDR1 MNHEY, CDR2 SMNVEV (reference sequence). The length of the CDR3 is 14 residues. V gave up 3 bases and J gave up 5 bases; unmatched junction bases: 4. The CDR3 DNA reads TGTGCCAGCAGTTTTCTAGCGGAAAACAATGAGCAGTTCTTC. It specifies CASSFLAENNEQFF.

The chain uses TRBV7-8 and TRBJ2-1; TRBD2 might be the D (5 bases). In germline, CDR1 is SGHVS, CDR2 FQNEAQ. The V and J ends lost 6 bases and 0 bases respectively, with 12 bases between them. The CDR3 has 15 amino acids. CDR3 sequence reads: CASSRRASSYNEQFF. CDR3 nucleotide sequence: TGTGCCAGCAGTCGGCGGGCGAGCTCCTACAATGAGCAGTTCTTC.

This clone was recorded once. V usage is TRBV3-1 (or the pseudogene TRBV3-2) and J usage is TRBJ1-1; D gene ambiguous. The CDR3 extends over 12 amino acids. The germline V gene has CDR1 LGHDT and CDR2 YNNKEL (reference sequence). V lost 0 bases, J lost 4 bases, and 3 bases lay in between. CDR3 protein: CASSQDFTEAFF. CDR3 DNA sequence: TGTGCCAGCAGCCAAGACTTCACTGAAGCTTTCTTT.

The chain recombines TRBV5-1 with TRBJ2-3; TRBD1 aligns across 8 bases. The J segment lost 6 bases and the V segment lost 0 bases, leaving 9 bases of the junction unmatched. The length of the CDR3 is 16 residues. In germline, CDR1 is SGHRS, CDR2 YFSETQ. The CDR3 is CASSLAGQGATDTQYF. CDR3 in DNA: TGCGCCAGCAGCTTGGCAGGGCAGGGGGCTACGGATACGCAGTATTTT. The full variable domain, rest sourced from reference TRBV5-1 and TRBJ2-3, is KAGVTQTPRYLIKTRGQQVTLSCSPISGHRSVSWYQQTPGQGLQFLFEYFSETQRNKGNFPGRFSGRQFSNSRSEMNVSTLELGDSALYLCASSLAGQGATDTQYFGPGTRLTVL.

The chain combines TRBV19 with TRBJ1-5, with TRBD1 matching over 9 bases. V lost 4 bases, J lost 4 bases, and 2 bases stayed unmatched. The CDR3 consists of 14 residues. Germline V gene lookup returns CDR1 LNHDA and CDR2 SQIVND (reference sequence). The CDR3 reads CASSRGQGNQPQHF. CDR3 bases: TGTGCCAGTAGTAGGGGACAGGGAAATCAGCCCCAGCATTTT.

This rearrangement joins TRBV5-6 to TRBJ1-5; maybe TRBD1 (6 bases). Germline assignment: CDR1 SGHDT and CDR2 YYEEEE. This CDR3 region has 13 residues. V lost 4 bases to trimming and J lost 6 bases, with 11 bases between them. The DNA of the CDR3 is TGTGCCAGCAGCAATAACAGGGTTCAGCCCCAGCATTTT. As protein: CASSNNRVQPQHF.